Listed below are T cell receptor beta chains from one sample, sequenced in a study of T cell repertoires in cytomegalovirus infection. One entry per CDR3 protein results from TCRdb running MiXCR on the reads. The profile covers 70,000 to 85,000 distinct CDR3 sequences, with about 37% appearing a single time and approximately 93% taken by the ten largest. These TCRs are of unknown antigen specificity. The sample consisted of CD8+ T cells from cultured PBMCs, taken from culture after CMV antigen stimulation. The receptor source for this set is a human donor in good health (CMV status not recorded). Some clones in this sample may be carry-over from other donors' samples. CDR3s include the opening cysteine and the closing phenylalanine or tryptophan. Each record gives: V gene, J gene, D gene, clone size, CDR3 DNA, CDR3 protein. D genes are given only for firm matches. Clone size appears in some rows only: once, few, many, or a class for an expanded clone.

V gene: TRBV7-2; J gene: TRBJ2-1; D gene: -; clone size: many; CDR3 DNA: TGTGCCAGCAGCTTAGCGGGGGGATTCTACAATGAGCAGTTCTTC; CDR3 protein: CASSLAGGFYNEQFF
V gene: TRBV6-2/TRBV6-3; J gene: TRBJ2-7; D gene: -; clone size: -; CDR3 DNA: TGTGCCAGCAGTGAACCGGGGTACGAGCAGTACTTC; CDR3 protein: CASSEPGYEQYF
V gene: TRBV9; J gene: TRBJ2-7; D gene: -; clone size: many; CDR3 DNA: TGTGCCAGCAGCGTGGACGGAAGGCAGGCCTACGAGCAGTACTTC; CDR3 protein: CASSVDGRQAYEQYF
V gene: TRBV13; J gene: TRBJ2-3; D gene: TRBD2; clone size: -; CDR3 DNA: TGTGCCAGCAGCGGACCCATGGCGGGGGGAAGCCTTACGCAGTATTTT; CDR3 protein: CASSGPMAGGSLTQYF
V gene: TRBV11-3; J gene: TRBJ2-2; D gene: -; clone size: -; CDR3 DNA: TGTGCCAGCAGCTTACATCCGTTGGGGGCCCGAACCGGGGAGCTGTTTTTT; CDR3 protein: CASSLHPLGARTGELFF
V gene: TRBV4-1; J gene: TRBJ2-7; D gene: -; clone size: many; CDR3 DNA: TGCGCCAGCAGCCAAACCGCGAACACCTACGAGCAGTACTTC; CDR3 protein: CASSQTANTYEQYF
V gene: TRBV7-6; J gene: TRBJ2-7; D gene: -; clone size: few; CDR3 DNA: TGTGCCAGCAGCCCAACTTGGGTCGGGGAGCAGTACTTC; CDR3 protein: CASSPTWVGEQYF
V gene: TRBV28; J gene: TRBJ2-7; D gene: TRBD2; clone size: -; CDR3 DNA: TGTGCCAGCAGGGCAACCGAGACTAGCGGGTACGAGCAGTACTTC; CDR3 protein: CASRATETSGYEQYF
V gene: TRBV4-1; J gene: TRBJ2-1; D gene: TRBD2; clone size: -; CDR3 DNA: TGCGCCAGCAGCGGGGGACTAGCCTACAATGAGCAGTTCTTC; CDR3 protein: CASSGGLAYNEQFF
V gene: TRBV7-6; J gene: TRBJ2-1; D gene: -; clone size: many; CDR3 DNA: TGTGCCAGCAGCTTAGGCCCCGCGGAGGTTAATGAGCAGTTCTTC; CDR3 protein: CASSLGPAEVNEQFF
V gene: TRBV19; J gene: TRBJ2-4; D gene: TRBD2; clone size: few; CDR3 DNA: TGTGCCAGTAGTATCTTTTCGGGGGGTAAGGAAAACATTCAGTACTTC; CDR3 protein: CASSIFSGGKENIQYF
V gene: TRBV20-1; J gene: TRBJ2-5; D gene: -; clone size: -; CDR3 DNA: TGCAGTGCTAGAGGGGGGCGGGGATACAAGACCCAGTACTTC; CDR3 protein: CSARGGRGYKTQYF
V gene: TRBV5-6; J gene: TRBJ2-7; D gene: -; clone size: -; CDR3 DNA: TGTGCCAGCAGCTCGGGGAGCTCCTACGAGCAGTACTTC; CDR3 protein: CASSSGSSYEQYF
V gene: TRBV7-4; J gene: TRBJ2-1; D gene: -; clone size: -; CDR3 DNA: TGTGCCAGCAGCTTTTGGCAGGGAATTAGGAATGAGCAGTTCTTC; CDR3 protein: CASSFWQGIRNEQFF
V gene: TRBV7-3; J gene: TRBJ2-3; D gene: -; clone size: -; CDR3 DNA: TGTGCCAGCAGCCAGGGCACAGATACGCAGTATTTT; CDR3 protein: CASSQGTDTQYF
V gene: TRBV7-6; J gene: TRBJ2-1; D gene: -; clone size: many; CDR3 DNA: TGTGCCAGCACAAATCAGTACAATGAGCAGTTCTTC; CDR3 protein: CASTNQYNEQFF
V gene: TRBV14; J gene: TRBJ2-1; D gene: -; clone size: -; CDR3 DNA: TGTGCCAGCAGCCATTTCTATGAGCAGTTCTTC; CDR3 protein: CASSHFYEQFF